A selection of T cell receptor beta chains follows, all from one sample in a study of control samples from healthy donors and cancer patients. Produced via immunoSEQ multiplex PCR; TCRdb's table is partial and in-frame only. The sample has about 46,000 clones, about nine tenths seen once. The sample consisted of PBMCs. All receptors derive from a man aged 50-59 years with head and neck cancer. CDR3s include the opening cysteine and the closing phenylalanine or tryptophan. A D gene is named only where the DNA matches it firmly. Expanded clones are given a class, and other clones once, few, many or no size at all.

d_call: .
j_call: TRBJ2-3
v_call: TRBV5-1
clone_size: .
cdr3_nt: TGCGCCAGCAGCTTGGCCGAAGGGGCAGATACGCAGTATTTT
cdr3_aa: CASSLAEGADTQYF

d_call: TRBD1
j_call: TRBJ1-2
v_call: TRBV2
clone_size: .
cdr3_nt: TGTGCCAGCAGCGAAGGGGGACAGGGGCAATTGAACTATGGCTACACCTTC
cdr3_aa: CASSEGGQGQLNYGYTF

d_call: .
j_call: TRBJ2-7
v_call: TRBV21-1
clone_size: .
cdr3_nt: TGTGCCAGCAGCAAAGAGGAGGGTACCTCCTACGAGCAGTACTTC
cdr3_aa: CASSKEEGTSYEQYF

d_call: .
j_call: TRBJ2-2
v_call: TRBV9
clone_size: .
cdr3_nt: TGTGCCAGCAGCCCCGAGCAGACGGGATGGGCCGGGGAGCTGTTTTTT
cdr3_aa: CASSPEQTGWAGELFF

d_call: TRBD2
j_call: TRBJ2-7
v_call: TRBV27
clone_size: .
cdr3_nt: TGTGCCAGCAGTTTTTTTTCTAGCGGGAGGGGTGCGGAGCAGTACTTC
cdr3_aa: CASSFFSSGRGAEQYF

d_call: TRBD1
j_call: TRBJ2-7
v_call: TRBV5-4
clone_size: .
cdr3_nt: TGTGCCAGCAGCTTGGGACAGGGAAGCGGCTACGAGCAGTACTTC
cdr3_aa: CASSLGQGSGYEQYF

d_call: TRBD1
j_call: TRBJ1-3
v_call: TRBV30
clone_size: .
cdr3_nt: TGTGCCTCCGCAGGGGGTAGCTCTGGAAACACCATATATTTT
cdr3_aa: CASAGGSSGNTIYF

d_call: TRBD2
j_call: TRBJ2-7
v_call: TRBV10-1
clone_size: .
cdr3_nt: TGCGCCAGCAGCGAAGGACTAGCGGACTACGAGCAGTACTTC
cdr3_aa: CASSEGLADYEQYF

d_call: .
j_call: TRBJ2-7
v_call: TRBV28
clone_size: .
cdr3_nt: TGTGCCAGCAACAATGTGGTAGTAGAAGAGCAGTACTTC
cdr3_aa: CASNNVVVEEQYF

d_call: .
j_call: TRBJ1-6
v_call: TRBV4-1
clone_size: .
cdr3_nt: TGCGCCAGCAGCCACGGGCGGGCCCGACTCGGCTCCTATAATTCACCCCTCCACTTT
cdr3_aa: CASSHGRARLGSYNSPLHF

d_call: .
j_call: TRBJ2-1
v_call: TRBV28
clone_size: .
cdr3_nt: TGTGCCAGCAGTTTCCCCCCCGGGACGGGCGAGCAGTTCTTC
cdr3_aa: CASSFPPGTGEQFF

d_call: .
j_call: TRBJ2-3
v_call: TRBV20-1
clone_size: once
cdr3_nt: TGCAGTGCTAGGATCACAGATACGCAGTATTTT
cdr3_aa: CSARITDTQYF

d_call: TRBD2
j_call: TRBJ2-7
v_call: TRBV9
clone_size: .
cdr3_nt: TGTGCCAGCAGCGTGGAGGCTAGCGGGCTCAACGAGCAGTACTTC
cdr3_aa: CASSVEASGLNEQYF

d_call: .
j_call: TRBJ1-6
v_call: TRBV5-6
clone_size: .
cdr3_nt: TGTGCCAGCAGCTTTTCCCCGACAGAGAATTCACCCCTCCACTTT
cdr3_aa: CASSFSPTENSPLHF

d_call: TRBD1
j_call: TRBJ2-5
v_call: TRBV23-1
clone_size: .
cdr3_nt: TGCGCCAGCAGTCATTTCTTAACCGGGACAGGATTAAAAGAGACCCAGTACTTC
cdr3_aa: CASSHFLTGTGLKETQYF

d_call: .
j_call: TRBJ1-4
v_call: TRBV6-5
clone_size: .
cdr3_nt: TGTGCCAGCAGCTTCGGCCGAGTTAATGAAAAACTGTTTTTT
cdr3_aa: CASSFGRVNEKLFF

d_call: .
j_call: TRBJ2-3
v_call: TRBV5-4
clone_size: once
cdr3_nt: TGTGCCAGCAGCTTGATAGGGGCCGAAGATACGCAGTATTTT
cdr3_aa: CASSLIGAEDTQYF

d_call: .
j_call: TRBJ2-2
v_call: TRBV4-1
clone_size: .
cdr3_nt: TGCGCCAGCAGCCAAACGTTAAACACCGGGGAGCTGTTTTTT
cdr3_aa: CASSQTLNTGELFF

d_call: .
j_call: TRBJ1-6
v_call: TRBV6-6
clone_size: .
cdr3_nt: TGTGCCAGCACCACATTCGGTTATAATTCACCCCTCCACTTT
cdr3_aa: CASTTFGYNSPLHF

d_call: .
j_call: TRBJ2-5
v_call: TRBV19
clone_size: .
cdr3_nt: TGTGCCAGTAGTATTGGTCGACGGCGGCGGGAGACCCAGTACTTC
cdr3_aa: CASSIGRRRRETQYF

d_call: TRBD1
j_call: TRBJ1-2
v_call: TRBV5-6
clone_size: .
cdr3_nt: TGTGCCAGCAGCATAGGGACAGCGCTTAACTATGGCTACACCTTC
cdr3_aa: CASSIGTALNYGYTF

d_call: .
j_call: TRBJ2-2
v_call: TRBV10-1
clone_size: .
cdr3_nt: TGCGCCAGCAGTGACCCCAACAGGGCCGGGGAGCTGTTTTTT
cdr3_aa: CASSDPNRAGELFF

d_call: .
j_call: TRBJ2-5
v_call: TRBV11-2
clone_size: few
cdr3_nt: TGTGCCAGCAGCTTTACAGGGTCAGAGACCCAGTACTTC
cdr3_aa: CASSFTGSETQYF

d_call: .
j_call: TRBJ2-3
v_call: TRBV19
clone_size: .
cdr3_nt: TGTGCCAGTACCAAGGGGGGCACTTATACGCAGTATTTT
cdr3_aa: CASTKGGTYTQYF

d_call: .
j_call: TRBJ2-7
v_call: TRBV29-1
clone_size: .
cdr3_nt: TGCAGCGTTGGTACCCATGCCCACTACGAGCAGTACTTC
cdr3_aa: CSVGTHAHYEQYF